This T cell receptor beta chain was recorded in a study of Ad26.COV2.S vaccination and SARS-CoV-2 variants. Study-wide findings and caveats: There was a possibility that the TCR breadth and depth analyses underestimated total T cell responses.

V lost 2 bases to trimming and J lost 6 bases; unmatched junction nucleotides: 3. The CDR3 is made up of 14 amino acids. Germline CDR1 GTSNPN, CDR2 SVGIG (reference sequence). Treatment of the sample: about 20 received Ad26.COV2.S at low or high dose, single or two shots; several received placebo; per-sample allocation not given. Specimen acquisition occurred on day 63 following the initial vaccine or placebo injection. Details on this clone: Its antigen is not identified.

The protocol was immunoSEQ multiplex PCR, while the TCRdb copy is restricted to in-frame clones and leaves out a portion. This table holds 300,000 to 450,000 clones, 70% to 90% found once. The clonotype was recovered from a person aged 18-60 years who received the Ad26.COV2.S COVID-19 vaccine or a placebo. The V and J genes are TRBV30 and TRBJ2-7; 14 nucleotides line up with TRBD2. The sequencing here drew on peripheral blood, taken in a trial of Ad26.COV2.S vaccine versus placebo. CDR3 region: CAWSLGTSGSEQYF. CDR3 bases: TGTGCCTGGAGTTTAGGGACTAGCGGGAGCGAGCAGTACTTC. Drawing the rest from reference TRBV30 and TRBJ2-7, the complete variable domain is SQTIHQWPATLVQPVGSPLSLECTVEGTSNPNLYWYRQAAGRGLQLLFYSVGIGQISSEVPQNLSASRPQDRQFILSSKKLLLSDSGFYLCAWSLGTSGSEQYFGPGTRLTVT.